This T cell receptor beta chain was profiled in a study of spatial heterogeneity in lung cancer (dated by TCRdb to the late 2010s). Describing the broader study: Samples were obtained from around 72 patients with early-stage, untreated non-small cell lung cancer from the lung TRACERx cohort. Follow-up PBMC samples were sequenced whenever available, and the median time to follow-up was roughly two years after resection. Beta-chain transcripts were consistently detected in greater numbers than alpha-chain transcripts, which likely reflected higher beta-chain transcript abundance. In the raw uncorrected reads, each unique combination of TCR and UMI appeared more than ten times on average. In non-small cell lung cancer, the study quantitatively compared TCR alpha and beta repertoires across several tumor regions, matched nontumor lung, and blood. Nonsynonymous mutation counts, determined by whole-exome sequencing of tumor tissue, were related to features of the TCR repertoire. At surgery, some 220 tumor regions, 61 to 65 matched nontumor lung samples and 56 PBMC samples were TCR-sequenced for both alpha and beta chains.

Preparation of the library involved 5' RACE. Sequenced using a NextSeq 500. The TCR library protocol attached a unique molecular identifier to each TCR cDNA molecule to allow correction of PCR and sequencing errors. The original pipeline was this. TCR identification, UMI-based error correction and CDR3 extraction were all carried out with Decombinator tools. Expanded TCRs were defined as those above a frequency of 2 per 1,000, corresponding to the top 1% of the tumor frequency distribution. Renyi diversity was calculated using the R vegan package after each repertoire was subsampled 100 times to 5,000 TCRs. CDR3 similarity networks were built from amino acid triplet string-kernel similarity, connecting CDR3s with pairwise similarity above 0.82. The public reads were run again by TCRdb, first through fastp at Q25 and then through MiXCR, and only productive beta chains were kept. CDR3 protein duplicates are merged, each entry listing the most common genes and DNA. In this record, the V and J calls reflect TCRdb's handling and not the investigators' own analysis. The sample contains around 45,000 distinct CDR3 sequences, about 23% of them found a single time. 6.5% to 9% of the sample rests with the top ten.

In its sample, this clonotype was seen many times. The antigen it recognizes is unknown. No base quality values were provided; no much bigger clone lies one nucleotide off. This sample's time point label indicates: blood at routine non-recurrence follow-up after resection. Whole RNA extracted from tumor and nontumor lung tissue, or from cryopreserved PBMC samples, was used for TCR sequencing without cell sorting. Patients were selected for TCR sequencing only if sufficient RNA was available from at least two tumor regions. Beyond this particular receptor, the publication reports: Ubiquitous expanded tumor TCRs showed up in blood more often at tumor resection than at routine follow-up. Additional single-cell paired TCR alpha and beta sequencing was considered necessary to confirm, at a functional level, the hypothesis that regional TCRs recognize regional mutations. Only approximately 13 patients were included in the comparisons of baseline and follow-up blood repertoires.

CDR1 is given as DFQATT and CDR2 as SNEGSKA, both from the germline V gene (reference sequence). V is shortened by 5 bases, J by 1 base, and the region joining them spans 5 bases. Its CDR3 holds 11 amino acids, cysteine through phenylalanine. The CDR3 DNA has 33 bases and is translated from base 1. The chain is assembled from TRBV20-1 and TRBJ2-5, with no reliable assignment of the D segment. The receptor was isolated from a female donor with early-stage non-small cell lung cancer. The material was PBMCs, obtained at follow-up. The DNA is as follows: TGCAGTGCTGCCACCCAAGAGACCCAGTACTTC. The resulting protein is CSAATQETQYF.